Presented here are 5 T cell receptor beta chains from one specimen sequenced in a study of cytomegalovirus exposure and HLA in healthy donors. The PCR employed 60 Vbeta primers together with 13 Jbeta primers. Using immunoSEQ multiplex PCR, the repertoire was profiled, and TCRdb retains in-frame clones only, with some absent. The table lists tens of thousands of clones, about 71% of them singletons. Material for sequencing was PBMCs. All receptors come from a woman aged 55-75 years in good health and CMV-seropositive.

The chain combines TRBV2 with TRBJ1-2; 9 bases are shared with TRBD1. The germline V gene has CDR1 SNHLY and CDR2 FYNNEI. J lost 3 bases, V lost 6 bases, and 8 bases had no gene match. The CDR3 extends over 15 amino acids. The CDR3 spells CASSPGQGRYYGYTF. CDR3 in DNA: TGTGCCAGCAGCCCAGGACAGGGGCGATACTATGGCTACACCTTC. Based on the CDR3 plus reference TRBV2 and TRBJ1-2, the full variable domain is EPEVTQTPSHQVTQMGQEVILRCVPISNHLYFYWYRQILGQKVEFLVSFYNNEISEKSEIFDDQFSVERPDGSNFTLKIRSTKLEDSAMYFCASSPGQGRYYGYTFGSGTRLTVV.

The chain combines TRBV28 with TRBJ1-6; D perhaps matches TRBD1 (5 bases). Germline assignment: CDR1 MDHEN and CDR2 SYDVKM. Trimming removed 5 bases from V and 6 bases from J, with 14 bases in between. The CDR3 covers 15 residues. The CDR3 is CASSADRPPNSPLHF. The CDR3, as DNA: TGTGCCAGCAGTGCCGACAGACCACCTAATTCACCCCTCCACTTT.

The rearrangement uses TRBV6-6 and TRBJ2-7; tentatively, D is TRBD1 (5 bases). Germline lookup yields CDR1 MNHNY and CDR2 SVGAGI (reference sequence). The CDR3 is made up of 15 amino acids. V was shortened by 6 bases and J by 1 base, with 16 bases between the two germline ends. The CDR3 nucleotides read TGTGCCAGCAGCCTGGGTGGTTCAGGGTCCTACGAGCAGTACTTC. It is translated as CASSLGGSGSYEQYF.

This clone came up a few times. The chain is built from TRBV27 and TRBJ2-5; perhaps TRBD2 as D (6 bases). This CDR3 is 14 amino acids long. CDR1 is MNHEY, CDR2 SMNVEV, per germline (reference sequence). The V end lost 8 bases, the J end lost 0 bases, and 13 bases lay between the germline ends. The CDR3 sequence: CASGFAGYQETQYF. CDR3 coding DNA: TGTGCCAGCGGCTTCGCGGGGTACCAAGAGACCCAGTACTTC.

The chain combines TRBV10-1 with TRBJ2-5, with D possibly being TRBD2 (5 bases). The last part of the DNA fits TRBJ2-7 better; the J call may be wrong. Germline V gene lookup returns CDR1 WNHNN and CDR2 SYGVQD (reference sequence). The CDR3 has 13 amino acids. The CDR3: CASSGTGSYEQYF. CDR3 nucleotides: TGCGCCAGCAGTGGGACGGGATCCTACGAGCAGTACTTC.